This T cell receptor (beta chain) came from a study of blood T cell repertoires in COVID-19. Study details: Researchers got acute and convalescent COVID-19 samples from the United States, Italy and Spain. T cells, B-cell-depleted T cells, or PBMCs provided the cDNA or gDNA that served as material.

Original data processing: Cell counts per sample came from amplifying reference gene primers. Libraries were prepared by immunoSEQ multiplex PCR; TCRdb keeps only in-frame clonotypes and omits some of them. The DNA was the basis for D and trimming; V, J and clone size are from that table. The repertoire includes tens of thousands of clones, approximately 80% of them detected once, and 2.5% to 3% sits in the top ten. This CDR3 region has 11 residues. Germline CDR1 DFQATT, CDR2 SNEGSKA (reference sequence). The V and J ends lost 5 bases and 10 bases, in that order; junction bases with no gene match: 6.

The clonotype comes from an elderly man with active or convalescent COVID-19. The chain carries TRBV20-1 and TRBJ1-2; 8 bases fit TRBD1. The material sequenced was peripheral blood. CDR3: CSAGTGSNYTF. CDR3 DNA: TGCAGTGCTGGGACAGGCTCGAACTACACCTTC.